The present entry profiles one TCR beta chain with its context. Its antigen is currently unknown. Trimming removed 0 bases at V and 5 bases at J, with 11 bases between. Germline V gene data show CDR1 as SGHDT and CDR2 as YYEEEE. The CDR3 has 14 amino acids. A multiplex PCR was run with 60 Vbeta primers and 13 Jbeta primers. Data came from immunoSEQ multiplex PCR; TCRdb stores just in-frame clones and leaves some out. The sample includes 100,000 to 150,000 clones, 75% to 80% seen only once; the top ten take over 5.5%. These data come from a study of cytomegalovirus exposure and HLA in healthy donors. Notes on the study in general: Presence/absence analyses supposed approximately even sequencing depth among donors. It was about 150 TCR beta chains that were listed as cytomegalovirus-associated. Previously analyzed data showed that most TCR beta V segments were productive at a frequency of about 87% or about 30%.

This TCR came from a woman aged 40 to 55 in good health and CMV-seronegative. This chain connects TRBV5-6 to TRBJ1-2; tentative D call: TRBD1 (6 bases). Sequencing was done on a sample of PBMCs. CDR3 residues: CASSLEGGRYGYTF. The CDR3 bases are TGTGCCAGCAGCTTGGAAGGGGGACGGTATGGCTACACCTTC.